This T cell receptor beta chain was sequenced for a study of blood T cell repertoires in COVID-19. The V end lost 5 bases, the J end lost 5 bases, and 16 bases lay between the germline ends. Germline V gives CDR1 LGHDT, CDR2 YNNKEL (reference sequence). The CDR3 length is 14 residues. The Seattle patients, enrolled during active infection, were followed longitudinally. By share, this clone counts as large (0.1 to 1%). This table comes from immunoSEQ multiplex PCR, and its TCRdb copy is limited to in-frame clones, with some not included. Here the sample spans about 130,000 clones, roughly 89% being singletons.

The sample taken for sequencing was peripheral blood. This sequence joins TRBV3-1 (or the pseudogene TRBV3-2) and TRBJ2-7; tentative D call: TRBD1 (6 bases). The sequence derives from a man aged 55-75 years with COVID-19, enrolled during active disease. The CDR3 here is CASSATLTGNEQYF. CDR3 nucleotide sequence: TGTGCCAGCAGCGCGACTCTCACAGGGAACGAGCAGTACTTC.